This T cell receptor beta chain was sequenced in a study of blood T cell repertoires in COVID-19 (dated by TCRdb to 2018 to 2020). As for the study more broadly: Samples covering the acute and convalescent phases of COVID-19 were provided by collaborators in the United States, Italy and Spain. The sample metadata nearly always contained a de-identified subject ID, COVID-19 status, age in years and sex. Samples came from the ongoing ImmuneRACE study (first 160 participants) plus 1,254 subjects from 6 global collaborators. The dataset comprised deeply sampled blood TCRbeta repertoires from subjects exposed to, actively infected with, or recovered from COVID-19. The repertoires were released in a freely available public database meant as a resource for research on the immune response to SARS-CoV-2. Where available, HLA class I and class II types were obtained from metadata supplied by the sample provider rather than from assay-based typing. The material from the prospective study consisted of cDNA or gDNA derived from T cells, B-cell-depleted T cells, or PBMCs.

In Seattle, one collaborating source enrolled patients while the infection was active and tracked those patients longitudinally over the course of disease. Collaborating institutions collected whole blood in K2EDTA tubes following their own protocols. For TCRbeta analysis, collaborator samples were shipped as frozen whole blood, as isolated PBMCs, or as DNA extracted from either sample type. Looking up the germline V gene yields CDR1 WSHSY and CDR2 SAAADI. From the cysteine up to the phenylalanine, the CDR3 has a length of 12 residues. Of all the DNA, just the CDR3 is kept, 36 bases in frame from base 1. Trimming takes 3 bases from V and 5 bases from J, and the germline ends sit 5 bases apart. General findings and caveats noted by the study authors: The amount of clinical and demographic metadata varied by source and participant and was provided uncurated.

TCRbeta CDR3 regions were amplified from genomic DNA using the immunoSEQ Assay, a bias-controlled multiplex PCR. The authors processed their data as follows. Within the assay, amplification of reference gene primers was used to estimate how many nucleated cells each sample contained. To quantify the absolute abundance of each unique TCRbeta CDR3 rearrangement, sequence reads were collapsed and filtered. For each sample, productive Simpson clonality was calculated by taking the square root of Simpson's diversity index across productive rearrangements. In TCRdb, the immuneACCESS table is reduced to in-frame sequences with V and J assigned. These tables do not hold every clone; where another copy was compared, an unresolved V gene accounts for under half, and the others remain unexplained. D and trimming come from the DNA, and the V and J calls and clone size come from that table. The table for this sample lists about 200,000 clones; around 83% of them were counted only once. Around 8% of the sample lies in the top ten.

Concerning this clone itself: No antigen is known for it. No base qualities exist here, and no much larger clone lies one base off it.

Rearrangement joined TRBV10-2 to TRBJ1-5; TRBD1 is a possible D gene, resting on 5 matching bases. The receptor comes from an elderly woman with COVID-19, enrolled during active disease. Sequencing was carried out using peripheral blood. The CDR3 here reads CASSEGDQPQHF. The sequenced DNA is TGCGCCAGCAGTGAAGGGGATCAGCCCCAGCATTTT.